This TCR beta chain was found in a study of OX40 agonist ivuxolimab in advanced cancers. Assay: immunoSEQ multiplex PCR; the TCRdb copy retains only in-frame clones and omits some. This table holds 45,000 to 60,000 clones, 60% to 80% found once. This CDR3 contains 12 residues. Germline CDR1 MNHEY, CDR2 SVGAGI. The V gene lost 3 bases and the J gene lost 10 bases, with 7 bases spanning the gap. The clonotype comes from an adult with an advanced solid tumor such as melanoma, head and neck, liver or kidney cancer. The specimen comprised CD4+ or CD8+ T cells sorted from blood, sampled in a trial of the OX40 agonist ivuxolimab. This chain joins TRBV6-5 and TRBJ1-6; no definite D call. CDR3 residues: CASSYGGSPLHF. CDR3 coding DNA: TGTGCCAGCAGTTATGGTGGATCACCCCTCCACTTT.